The TCR beta chain under discussion was sequenced for a study of T cell responses to AZD1222 COVID-19 vaccine. Study findings and constraints: White British ancestry dominated among donors, who included more females, and clonal diversity was possibly underestimated. Nearly half of spike-specific TCRs reportedly target unmutated variant regions.

TCRdb keeps only in-frame clones here, not all; method: immunoSEQ multiplex PCR. The profile shows about 140,000 clones, 80% to 95% of them singletons. On this clone itself: The antigen is undetermined.

The length of the CDR3 is 16 residues. CDR1 is SEHNR and CDR2 is FQNEAQ in the germline V gene (reference sequence). V was pared by 8 bases and J by 2 bases, with 20 bases between. The starting material was peripheral blood, obtained 28 days after the second AZD1222 dose. The sequence was obtained from an adult who received the AZD1222 COVID-19 vaccine. The chain joins TRBV7-9 to TRBJ2-3, with D possibly being TRBD2 (5 bases). The chain's CDR3 is CASGLPEGGSTDTQYF. The CDR3 nucleotides are TGTGCCAGCGGCCTACCCGAGGGTGGGTCCACAGATACGCAGTATTTT.